A single sample gave rise to the 11 T cell receptor beta chains below, sequenced in a study of T cells in Graves' hyperthyroidism and ophthalmopathy. The TCR beta CDR3 regions underwent amplification using RNA transcripts as the source. The HTBI primer set drove a first-round RT-PCR of the TCR CDR3. From the multiplex PCR reads, TCRdb called clonotypes with MiXCR, one entry per CDR3 protein. The repertoire holds a few hundred thousand distinct CDR3 sequences, with roughly 15% as singletons. The sample consisted of blood. These receptors originate from a woman between 35 and 50 years old with Graves' ophthalmopathy.

Remarks on this clonotype: Because it lacks the conserved phenylalanine or tryptophan at the end, this CDR3 is likely a read error. This chain uses TRBV12-3 or TRBV12-4 with TRBJ1-5; 8 bases match TRBD1. The CDR3 is 14 residues long. Germline trimming cut 6 bases from V and 7 bases from J; bases unmatched to any gene: 8. DNA for the CDR3: TGTGCCAGCAGCCAAGGACAGGGTAGGCAGCCCCAGCATTCT. This sequence encodes CASSQGQGRQPQHS.

This clonotype was found many times. The gene calls are TRBV27 and TRBJ2-5; D gene uncertain. The CDR3 is 16 residues long. Deletions cut 2 bases from V and 2 bases from J, with 15 bases between. CDR1 MNHEY and CDR2 SMNVEV come from the germline V gene (reference sequence). The CDR3 DNA reads as TGTGCCAGCAGTTTAAGGCCGTCCCCACCGCAAGAGACCCAGTACTTC. Residues: CASSLRPSPPQETQYF.

The table lists this clonotype with many counts. The V and J genes are TRBV28 and TRBJ1-1; D remains ambiguous. The V gene's germline CDR1 is MDHEN and CDR2 SYDVKM. CDR3 length: 15 amino acids. V lost 6 bases and J 1 base, leaving 15 bases between the germline ends. DNA for the CDR3: TGTGCCAGCAGAGATTTGGGTTTAGAGAACACTGAAGCTTTCTTT. This encodes CASRDLGLENTEAFF.

In this sample, this clonotype turned up many times. The chain carries TRBV30 and TRBJ2-1; possibly TRBD2 for D (5 bases). The CDR3 has 15 residues. Trimming removed 2 bases from V and 5 bases from J, with 16 bases in between. Germline CDR1 reads GTSNPN; CDR2 reads SVGIG (reference sequence). This chain's CDR3 is CAWSNPSRIDNEQFF. The CDR3 nucleotides read TGTGCCTGGAGTAACCCTAGCAGGATAGACAATGAGCAGTTCTTC.

This clonotype was observed a handful of times. This sequence joins TRBV20-1 and TRBJ1-1; D not certain. CDR3 length: 10 amino acids. Trimming cost V 1 base and J 4 bases, with 1 base left between them. CDR1 is DFQATT, CDR2 SNEGSKA, per germline (reference sequence). The DNA for the CDR3 is TGCAGTGCTAGAGGCACTGAAGCTTTCTTT. It codes for CSARGTEAFF.

This clonotype has at least ten counts. The chain links TRBV25-1 to TRBJ2-7, with no clear D. V dropped 6 bases and J dropped 0 bases, with 9 bases sitting between them. The germline V gene has CDR1 MGHDK and CDR2 SYGVNS. The CDR3 is 13 residues long. This CDR3 reads CASSLSASYEQYF. The CDR3 nucleotides are TGTGCCAGCAGCCTGAGCGCCTCCTACGAGCAGTACTTC.

This clonotype was picked up a small number of times. This chain joins TRBV4-1 and TRBJ2-7, with a weak D call TRBD1 (5 bases). The CDR3 has 16 residues. CDR1 is MGHRA and CDR2 is YSYEKL in the germline V gene. The germline V and J ends were trimmed by 2 bases and 0 bases, with 14 bases remaining between them. The CDR3 spells CASSQRRGSGSYEQYF. DNA of the CDR3: TGCGCCAGCAGCCAACGTAGGGGTTCAGGCTCCTACGAGCAGTACTTC.

This clonotype has ten or more counts. This sequence joins TRBV2 and TRBJ2-1, with TRBD2 matching 9 bases. J gave up 6 bases and V 2 bases, and 5 bases lay outside the gene matches. The germline CDR1 and CDR2 sequences are SNHLY and FYNNEI. This CDR3 has 15 residues. CDR3 sequence reads: CASSEFSGSSNEQFF. The CDR3 DNA is TGTGCCAGCAGTGAATTTAGCGGGAGCTCCAATGAGCAGTTCTTC.

The chain uses TRBV30 and TRBJ2-2; no firm D call. Germline V gene data show CDR1 as GTSNPN and CDR2 as SVGIG (reference sequence). This CDR3 has 16 amino acids. Trimming removed 2 bases at V and 0 bases at J, with 13 bases between. For the CDR3, the DNA is TGTGCCTGGAGTCCCCCTGGTCATTCGAACACCGGGGAGCTGTTTTTT. The encoded protein is CAWSPPGHSNTGELFF. Looking up the rest from reference TRBV30 and TRBJ2-2 gives the full variable domain: SQTIHQWPATLVQPVGSPLSLECTVEGTSNPNLYWYRQAAGRGLQLLFYSVGIGQISSEVPQNLSASRPQDRQFILSSKKLLLSDSGFYLCAWSPPGHSNTGELFFGEGSRLTVL.

This clonotype was observed a handful of times. The rearrangement uses TRBV7-9 and TRBJ1-2, with D perhaps matching TRBD1 (5 bases). This CDR3 has 15 amino acids. Germline assignment: CDR1 SEHNR and CDR2 FQNEAQ (reference sequence). With 4 bases removed from V and 7 bases from J, the gap between germline ends came to 19 bases. The CDR3: CASSSAQDSSGGYTF. Written as DNA, the CDR3 is TGTGCCAGCAGCTCCGCACAAGACAGTTCTGGTGGCTACACCTTC.

There are many counts of this clonotype. The chain combines TRBV20-1 with TRBJ1-1; TRBD1 is a possible D gene (5 bases). Germline values: CDR1 DFQATT, CDR2 SNEGSKA (reference sequence). V was clipped by 5 bases and J by 6 bases, with 13 bases between them. The CDR3 runs to 12 residues. The CDR3 loop is CSAPTRGSEAFF. The CDR3 region has the DNA TGCAGTGCTCCCACCCGGGGCTCTGAAGCTTTCTTT.